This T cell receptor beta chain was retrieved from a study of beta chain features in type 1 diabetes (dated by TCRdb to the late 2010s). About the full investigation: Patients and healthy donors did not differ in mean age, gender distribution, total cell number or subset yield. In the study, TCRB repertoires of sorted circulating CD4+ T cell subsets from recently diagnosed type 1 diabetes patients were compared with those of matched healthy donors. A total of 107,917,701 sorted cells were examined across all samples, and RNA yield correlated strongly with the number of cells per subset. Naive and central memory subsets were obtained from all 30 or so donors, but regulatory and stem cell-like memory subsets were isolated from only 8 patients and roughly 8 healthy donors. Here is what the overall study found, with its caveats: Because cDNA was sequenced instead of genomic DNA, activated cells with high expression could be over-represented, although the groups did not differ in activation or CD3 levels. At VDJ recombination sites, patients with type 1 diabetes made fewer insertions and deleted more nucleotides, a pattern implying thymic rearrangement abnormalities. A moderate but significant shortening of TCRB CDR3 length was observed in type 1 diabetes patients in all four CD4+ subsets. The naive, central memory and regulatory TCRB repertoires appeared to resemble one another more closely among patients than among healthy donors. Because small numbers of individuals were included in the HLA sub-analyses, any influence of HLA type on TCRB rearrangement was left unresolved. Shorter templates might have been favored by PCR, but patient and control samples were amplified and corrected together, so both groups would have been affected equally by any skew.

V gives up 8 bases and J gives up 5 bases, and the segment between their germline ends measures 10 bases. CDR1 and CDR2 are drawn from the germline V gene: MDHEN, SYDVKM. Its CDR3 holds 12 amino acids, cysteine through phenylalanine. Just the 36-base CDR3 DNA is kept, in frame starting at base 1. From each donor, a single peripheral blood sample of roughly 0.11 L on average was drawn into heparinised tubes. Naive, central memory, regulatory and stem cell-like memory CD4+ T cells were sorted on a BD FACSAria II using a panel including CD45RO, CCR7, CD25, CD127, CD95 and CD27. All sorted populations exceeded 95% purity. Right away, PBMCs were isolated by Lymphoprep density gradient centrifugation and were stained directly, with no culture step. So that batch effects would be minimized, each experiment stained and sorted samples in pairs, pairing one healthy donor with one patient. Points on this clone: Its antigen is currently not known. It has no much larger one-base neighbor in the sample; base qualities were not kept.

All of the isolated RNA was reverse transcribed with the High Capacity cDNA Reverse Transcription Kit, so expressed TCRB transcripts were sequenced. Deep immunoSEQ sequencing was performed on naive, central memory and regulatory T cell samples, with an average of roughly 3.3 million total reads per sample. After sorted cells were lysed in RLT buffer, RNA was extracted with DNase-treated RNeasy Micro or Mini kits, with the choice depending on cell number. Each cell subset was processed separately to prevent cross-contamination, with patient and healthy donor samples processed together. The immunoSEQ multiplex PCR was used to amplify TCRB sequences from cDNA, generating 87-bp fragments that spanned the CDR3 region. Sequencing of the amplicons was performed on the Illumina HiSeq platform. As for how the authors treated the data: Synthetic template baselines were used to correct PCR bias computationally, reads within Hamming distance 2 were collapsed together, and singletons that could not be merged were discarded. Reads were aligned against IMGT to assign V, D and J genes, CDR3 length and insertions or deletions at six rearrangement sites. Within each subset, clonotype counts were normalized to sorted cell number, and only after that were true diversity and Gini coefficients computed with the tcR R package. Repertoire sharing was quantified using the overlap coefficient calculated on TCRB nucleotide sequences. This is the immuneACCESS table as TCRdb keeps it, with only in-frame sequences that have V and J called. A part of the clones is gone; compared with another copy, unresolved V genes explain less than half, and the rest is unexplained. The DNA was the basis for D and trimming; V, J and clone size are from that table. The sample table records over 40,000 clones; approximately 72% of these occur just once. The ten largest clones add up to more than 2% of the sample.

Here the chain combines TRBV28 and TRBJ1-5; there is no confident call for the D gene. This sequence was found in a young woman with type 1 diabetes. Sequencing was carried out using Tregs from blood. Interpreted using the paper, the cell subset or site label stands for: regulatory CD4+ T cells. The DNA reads TGTGCCAGCTTATCCACTCATCAGCCCCAGCATTTT. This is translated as CASLSTHQPQHF.